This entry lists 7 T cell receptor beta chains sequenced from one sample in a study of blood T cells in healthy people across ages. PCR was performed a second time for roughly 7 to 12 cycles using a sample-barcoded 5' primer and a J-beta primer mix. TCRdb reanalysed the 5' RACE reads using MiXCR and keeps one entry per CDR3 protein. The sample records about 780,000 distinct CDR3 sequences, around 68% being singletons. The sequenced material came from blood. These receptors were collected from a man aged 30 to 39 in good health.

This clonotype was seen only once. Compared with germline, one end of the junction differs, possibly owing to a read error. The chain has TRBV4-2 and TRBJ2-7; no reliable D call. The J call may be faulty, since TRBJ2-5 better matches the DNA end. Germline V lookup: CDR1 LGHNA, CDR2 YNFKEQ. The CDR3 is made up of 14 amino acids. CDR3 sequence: CACSQDSAELTQYF. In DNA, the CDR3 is TGTGCCTGCAGCCAAGACTCCGCCGAGCTGACCCAGTACTTC.

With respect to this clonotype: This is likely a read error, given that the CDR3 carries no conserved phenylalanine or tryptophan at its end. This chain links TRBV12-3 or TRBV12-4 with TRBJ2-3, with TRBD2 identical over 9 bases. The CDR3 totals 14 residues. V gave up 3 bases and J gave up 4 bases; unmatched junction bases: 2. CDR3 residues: CASSFSGGADTQYS. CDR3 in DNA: TGTGCCAGCAGTTTTAGCGGGGGCGCAGATACGCAGTATTCT.

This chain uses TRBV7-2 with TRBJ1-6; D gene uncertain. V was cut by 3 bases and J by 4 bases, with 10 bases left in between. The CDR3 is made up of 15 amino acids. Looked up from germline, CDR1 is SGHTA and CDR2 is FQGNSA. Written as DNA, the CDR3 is TGTGCCAGCAGCTTCATCCGAAGATATAATTCACCCCTCCACTTT. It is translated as CASSFIRRYNSPLHF.

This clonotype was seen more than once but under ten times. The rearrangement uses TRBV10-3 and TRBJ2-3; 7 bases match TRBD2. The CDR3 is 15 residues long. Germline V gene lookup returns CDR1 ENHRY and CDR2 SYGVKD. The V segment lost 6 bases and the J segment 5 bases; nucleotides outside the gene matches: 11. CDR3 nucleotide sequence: TGTGCCATCAGGAATCCCCAGGAGCGGGAAGATACGCAGTATTTT. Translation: CAIRNPQEREDTQYF.

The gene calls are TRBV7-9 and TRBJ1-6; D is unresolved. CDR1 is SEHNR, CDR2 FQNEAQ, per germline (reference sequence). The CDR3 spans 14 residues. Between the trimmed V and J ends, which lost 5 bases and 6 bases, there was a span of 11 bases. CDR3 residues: CASSPGRSNSPLHF. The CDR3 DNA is TGTGCCAGCAGCCCCGGTCGGTCTAATTCACCCCTCCACTTT. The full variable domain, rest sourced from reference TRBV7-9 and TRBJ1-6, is DTGVSQNPRHKITKRGQNVTFRCDPISEHNRLYWYRQTLGQGPEFLTYFQNEAQLEKSRLLSDRFSAERPKGSFSTLEIQRTEQGDSAMYLCASSPGRSNSPLHFGNGTRLTVT.

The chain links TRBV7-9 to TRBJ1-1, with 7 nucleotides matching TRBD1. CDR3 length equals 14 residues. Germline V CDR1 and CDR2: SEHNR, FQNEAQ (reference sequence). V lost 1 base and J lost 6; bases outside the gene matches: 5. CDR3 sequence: CASSLEVTGSEAFF. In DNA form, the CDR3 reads TGTGCCAGCAGCTTAGAGGTGACAGGGTCTGAAGCTTTCTTT.

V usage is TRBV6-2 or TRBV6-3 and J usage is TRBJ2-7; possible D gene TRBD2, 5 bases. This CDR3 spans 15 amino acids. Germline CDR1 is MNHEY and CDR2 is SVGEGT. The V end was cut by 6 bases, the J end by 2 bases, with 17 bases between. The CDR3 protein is CASRNPVTTPYEQYF. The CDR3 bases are TGTGCCAGCAGAAACCCCGTGACTACGCCCTACGAGCAGTACTTC.